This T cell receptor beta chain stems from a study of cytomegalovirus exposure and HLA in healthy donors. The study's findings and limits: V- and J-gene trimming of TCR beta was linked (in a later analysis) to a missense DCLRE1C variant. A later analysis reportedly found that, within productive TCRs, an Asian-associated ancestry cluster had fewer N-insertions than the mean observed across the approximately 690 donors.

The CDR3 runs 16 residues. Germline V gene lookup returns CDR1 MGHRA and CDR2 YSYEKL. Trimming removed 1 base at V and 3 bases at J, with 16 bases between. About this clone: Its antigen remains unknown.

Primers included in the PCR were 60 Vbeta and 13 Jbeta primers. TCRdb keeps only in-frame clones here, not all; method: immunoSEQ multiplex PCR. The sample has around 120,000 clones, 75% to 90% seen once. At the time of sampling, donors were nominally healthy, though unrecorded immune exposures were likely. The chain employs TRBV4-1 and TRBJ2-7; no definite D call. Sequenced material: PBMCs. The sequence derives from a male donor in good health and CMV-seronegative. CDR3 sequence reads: CASSQVDSPKIYEQYF. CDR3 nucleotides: TGCGCCAGCAGCCAAGTCGATAGTCCCAAGATCTACGAGCAGTACTTC.